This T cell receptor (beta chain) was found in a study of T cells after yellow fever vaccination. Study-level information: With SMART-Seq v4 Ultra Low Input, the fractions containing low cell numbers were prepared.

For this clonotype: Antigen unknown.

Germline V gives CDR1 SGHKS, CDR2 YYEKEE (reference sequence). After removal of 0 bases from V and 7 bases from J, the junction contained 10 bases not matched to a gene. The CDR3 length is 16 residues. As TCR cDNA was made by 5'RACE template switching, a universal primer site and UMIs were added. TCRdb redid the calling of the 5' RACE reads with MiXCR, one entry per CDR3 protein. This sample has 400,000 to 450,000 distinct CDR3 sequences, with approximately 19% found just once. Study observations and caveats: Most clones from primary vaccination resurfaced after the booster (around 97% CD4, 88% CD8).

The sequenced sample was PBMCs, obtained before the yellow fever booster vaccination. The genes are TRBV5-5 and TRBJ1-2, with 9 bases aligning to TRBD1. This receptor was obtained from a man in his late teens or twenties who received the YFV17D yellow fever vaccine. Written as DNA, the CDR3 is TGTGCCAGCAGCTTGGAGGGACAGGGCTTCTATAGTGGCTACACCTTC. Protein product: CASSLEGQGFYSGYTF.